The 7 T cell receptor beta chains reported below all come from one sample, sequenced in a study of T-cell memory formation after mild COVID-19. TCRdb re-derived calls from the 5' RACE reads in MiXCR, one entry per CDR3 protein. The sample consists of approximately 150,000 distinct CDR3 sequences, approximately 15% of them appearing once. Sequencing was carried out using PBMCs or a T cell subset sorted from them (not recorded which). The receptors derive from an adult woman who had mild COVID-19 (a few samples of this study predate the infection). Cell type and time point are not known.

This clonotype appeared many times. V and J are TRBV6-5 and TRBJ2-7; D unresolved. Germline V gene lookup returns CDR1 MNHEY and CDR2 SVGAGI. This CDR3 contains 17 residues. The V end lost 0 bases, the J end lost 2 bases, and 17 bases lay between the germline ends. CDR3 loop: CASSYSFYITEPYEQYF. CDR3 nucleotide sequence: TGTGCCAGCAGTTACTCGTTCTACATCACCGAGCCCTACGAGCAGTACTTC.

The gene calls are TRBV2 and TRBJ2-7; TRBD2 is a possible D gene (5 bases). V was trimmed by 7 bases and J by 3 bases, leaving 13 bases between them. From germline, CDR1 is SNHLY and CDR2 FYNNEI. This CDR3 comprises 13 residues. CDR3 sequence (DNA): TGTGCCAGCATAGCGACGTACGGCTACGAGCAGTACTTC. This translates into CASIATYGYEQYF.

The CDR3 protein is CASSQVLAGGGDTQYF. CDR3 nucleotide sequence: TGTGCCAGCAGCCAAGTCCTAGCCGGGGGGGGAGATACGCAGTATTTT. This chain connects TRBV3-1 to TRBJ2-3; 8 nucleotides align to TRBD2. CDR1 LGHDT and CDR2 YNNKEL come from the germline V gene (reference sequence). The V and J ends lost 1 base and 5 bases, in that order; junction bases with no gene match: 8. The CDR3 has 16 residues.

The chain links TRBV12-3 or TRBV12-4 to TRBJ2-7; perhaps TRBD1 as D (5 bases). The CDR3 is 12 residues long. Between the trimmed V and J ends, which lost 3 bases and 6 bases, there was a span of 9 bases. In DNA form, the CDR3 reads TGTGCCAGCAGTTTCGCAGGGCGCGAGCAGTACTTC. Translated, it gives CASSFAGREQYF.

This chain connects TRBV10-3 to TRBJ2-7; no clear D. With 2 bases removed from V and 1 base from J, the gap between germline ends came to 3 bases. CDR1 and CDR2 from the germline V gene are ENHRY and SYGVKD. The CDR3 covers 12 residues. CDR3 coding DNA: TGTGCCATCAGTGAGGGGTCCTACGAGCAGTACTTC. Its protein is CAISEGSYEQYF.

This clonotype was seen more than once but under ten times. V usage is TRBV20-1 and J usage is TRBJ2-7; perhaps TRBD1 as D (5 bases). V was pared by 3 bases and J by 2 bases, with 14 bases between. CDR3 length: 14 amino acids. The germline V gene encodes CDR1 DFQATT and CDR2 SNEGSKA (reference sequence). The DNA of the CDR3 is TGCAGTGCTAGTGGTCCGCAGGGAACCTACGAGCAGTACTTC. Protein sequence: CSASGPQGTYEQYF.

The chain is built from TRBV3-1 and TRBJ2-7, with unresolved D. The ends were cut back, 1 base at V and 5 bases at J, with 15 bases in the middle. This CDR3 has 15 amino acids. Germline V CDR1 and CDR2: LGHDT, YNNKEL (reference sequence). The CDR3 sequence: CASSQGLGIVDEQYF. CDR3 nucleotides: TGTGCCAGCAGCCAAGGCCTTGGGATCGTGGACGAGCAGTACTTC.